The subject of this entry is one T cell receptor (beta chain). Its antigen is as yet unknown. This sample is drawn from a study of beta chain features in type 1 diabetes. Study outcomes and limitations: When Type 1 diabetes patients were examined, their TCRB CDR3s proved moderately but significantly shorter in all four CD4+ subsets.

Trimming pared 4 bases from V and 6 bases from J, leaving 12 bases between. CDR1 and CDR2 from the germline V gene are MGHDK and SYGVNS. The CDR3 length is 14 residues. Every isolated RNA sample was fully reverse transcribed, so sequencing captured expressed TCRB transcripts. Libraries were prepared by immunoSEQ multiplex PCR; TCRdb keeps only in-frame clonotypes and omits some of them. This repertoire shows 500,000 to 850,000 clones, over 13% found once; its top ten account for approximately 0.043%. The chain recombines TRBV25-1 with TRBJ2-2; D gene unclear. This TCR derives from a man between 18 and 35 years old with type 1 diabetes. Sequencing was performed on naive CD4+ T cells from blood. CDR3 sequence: CASSGFPKSGELFF. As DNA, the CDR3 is TGTGCCAGCAGTGGATTCCCCAAGTCCGGGGAGCTGTTTTTT.